This entry lists 20 T cell receptor beta chains sequenced from one sample in a study of blood T cell repertoires in COVID-19. Some clones are missing from TCRdb's copy, which holds only in-frame ones; the method was immunoSEQ multiplex PCR. The sample lists about 220,000 clones; around four fifths were seen once. Specimen: peripheral blood. These receptors came from a woman in her seventies with COVID-19, enrolled during active disease.

This rearrangement joins TRBV5-6 to TRBJ1-1, with D possibly TRBD1 on 6 matching bases. The CDR3 is made up of 15 amino acids. Deletions cut 4 bases from V and 1 base from J, with 14 bases between. The germline CDR1 and CDR2 sequences are SGHDT and YYEEEE. CDR3 amino acids: CASSRPGTRNTEAFF. CDR3 nucleotides: TGTGCCAGCAGCCGACCCGGGACAAGGAACACTGAAGCTTTCTTT.

The genes are TRBV24-1 and TRBJ2-1; 13 nucleotides agree with TRBD2. CDR3 length equals 20 residues. Germline CDR1 reads KGHDR; CDR2 reads SFDVKD. J was trimmed by 8 bases and V by 3 bases; bases with no gene match: 18. The chain's CDR3 is CATSDQGLAGTSALGDEQFF. The CDR3 DNA is TGTGCCACCAGTGATCAGGGACTAGCGGGGACCTCGGCACTAGGGGATGAGCAGTTCTTC.

The rearrangement links TRBV4-2 to TRBJ2-1; 12 bases map to TRBD2. The ends lost 2 bases at V and 9 bases at J; junction bases unmatched: 11. The CDR3 has 17 residues. Germline-derived CDR1 and CDR2 are LGHNA and YNFKEQ. The CDR3 here is CASSQTYTSGRFPEQFF. The CDR3 DNA follows: TGTGCCAGCAGCCAAACCTACACTAGCGGGAGGTTTCCTGAGCAGTTCTTC.

The chain combines TRBV6-6 with TRBJ1-3; D not certain. The CDR3 totals 16 residues. CDR1 and CDR2 from the germline V gene are MNHNY and SVGAGI (reference sequence). V was cut by 0 bases and J by 4 bases, with 13 bases left in between. CDR3 sequence reads: CASSYSGRFRGNTIYF. As DNA, the CDR3 is TGTGCCAGCAGTTACTCAGGGAGGTTCCGGGGAAACACCATATATTTT.

The CDR3 coding sequence is TGTGCCAGCAGTTTGGGACAGAGAATTGAAGCTTTCTTT. Protein product: CASSLGQRIEAFF. V is TRBV28 and J is TRBJ1-1, with 7 bases identical to TRBD1. CDR1 and CDR2 (germline): MDHEN, SYDVKM. This CDR3 comprises 13 residues. After removal of 3 bases from V and 7 bases from J, the junction contained 5 bases not matched to a gene.

The chain couples TRBV18 to TRBJ2-1, with 11 bases aligning to TRBD2. Trimming cost V 4 bases and J 7 bases; bases outside gene matches: 9. CDR1 is KGHSH, CDR2 LQKENI, per germline. CDR3 size: 16 residues. CDR3 residues: CASSLLAGGPLNEQFF. As DNA, the CDR3 is TGTGCCAGCTCACTCTTAGCGGGAGGGCCATTAAATGAGCAGTTCTTC. The whole variable domain, filled in from reference TRBV18 and TRBJ2-1, reads NAGVMQNPRHLVRRRGQEARLRCSPMKGHSHVYWYRQLPEEGLKFMVYLQKENIIDESGMPKERFSAEFPKEGPSILRIQQVVRGDSAAYFCASSLLAGGPLNEQFFGPGTRLTVL.

The gene calls are TRBV6-5 and TRBJ2-7; a weak D match, TRBD1 (5 bases). This CDR3 spans 12 amino acids. Between the trimmed V and J ends, which lost 8 bases and 7 bases, there was a span of 15 bases. Germline V lookup: CDR1 MNHEY, CDR2 SVGAGI. The CDR3 DNA sequence: TGTGCCAGCGATGACAGATTAAGGGAGCAGTACTTC. Residues: CASDDRLREQYF.

V gene TRBV30 combines with J gene TRBJ2-3; D perhaps matches TRBD1 (6 bases). Deletions cut 2 bases from V and 3 bases from J, with 15 bases between. Germline V CDR1 and CDR2: GTSNPN, SVGIG (reference sequence). The CDR3 spans 15 residues. Here the CDR3 reads CAWSRGSRRTDTQYF. The CDR3 DNA sequence: TGTGCCTGGAGTAGGGGGAGCAGGAGGACAGATACGCAGTATTTT.

CDR3 DNA sequence: TGTGCCAGCAGTACATGGACAGGGGGCGTCAGCAATGAGCAGTTCTTC. This codes for CASSTWTGGVSNEQFF. The chain joins TRBV28 to TRBJ2-1; TRBD1 matches 11 bases. The CDR3 totals 16 residues. The trim removed 5 bases at V and 6 bases at J, leaving 9 bases unmatched. Per germline, CDR1 MDHEN and CDR2 SYDVKM.

J is TRBJ1-2 and V is TRBV29-1, with TRBD1 matching 7 bases. Germline CDR1 is SQVTM and CDR2 is ANQGSEA. The CDR3 is 15 amino acids. The V segment lost 4 bases and the J segment 0 bases; nucleotides outside the gene matches: 8. This chain's CDR3 is CSVAGQAQPNYGYTF. CDR3 sequence (DNA): TGCAGCGTTGCCGGACAGGCACAACCTAACTATGGCTACACCTTC.

The sample holds a few counts of this clone. The chain joins TRBV28 to TRBJ1-3; a weak D match, TRBD1 (5 bases). Germline V lookup: CDR1 MDHEN, CDR2 SYDVKM. The CDR3 spans 14 residues. With 7 bases removed from V and 2 bases from J, the gap between germline ends came to 12 bases. The chain's CDR3 is CASTYQGAGNTIYF. The CDR3 DNA is TGTGCCAGCACCTATCAGGGCGCTGGAAACACCATATATTTT.

The chain carries TRBV6-5 and TRBJ1-5; D is possibly TRBD1 (5 bases). V dropped 4 bases and J dropped 7 bases, with 11 bases sitting between them. Germline V gene data show CDR1 as MNHEY and CDR2 as SVGAGI. The CDR3 is 13 amino acids. The CDR3 nucleotides are TGTGCCAGCAGTTCGCCGGGACTCCAGCCCCAGCATTTT. Its translation is CASSSPGLQPQHF.

The chain has TRBV4-1 and TRBJ2-1; 9 positions match TRBD2. Trimming cost V 0 bases and J 7 bases; bases outside gene matches: 7. There are 16 residues in the CDR3. The germline V gene has CDR1 MGHRA and CDR2 YSYEKL. DNA for the CDR3: TGCGCCAGCAGCCAAGATCGAAGCGGGAGGAGGAATGAGCAGTTCTTC. It is translated as CASSQDRSGRRNEQFF.

This chain uses TRBV7-2 with TRBJ1-1, with D possibly matching TRBD1 (6 bases). The length of the CDR3 is 15 residues. Germline V lookup: CDR1 SGHTA, CDR2 FQGNSA. The V and J ends lost 3 bases and 1 base respectively, with 12 bases between them. The CDR3 bases are TGTGCCAGCAGCTTGGACAGTGGCGGGAACACTGAAGCTTTCTTT. It is translated as CASSLDSGGNTEAFF.

The chain employs TRBV4-3 and TRBJ1-1; possible D gene TRBD1, 5 bases. The ends were cut back, 0 bases at V and 0 bases at J, with 11 bases in the middle. The CDR3 sequence is 16 residues long. Germline V lookup: CDR1 LGHNA, CDR2 YSLEER. The CDR3 here is CASSQDFGGVNTEAFF. In DNA form, the CDR3 reads TGCGCCAGCAGCCAAGATTTCGGGGGGGTGAACACTGAAGCTTTCTTT.

V is TRBV28 and J is TRBJ1-3; D not resolved. Between the trimmed V and J ends, which lost 7 bases and 0 bases, there was a span of 22 bases. Germline V lookup: CDR1 MDHEN, CDR2 SYDVKM. This CDR3 region has 18 residues. CDR3 coding DNA: TGTGCCAGCACTCGGAGCCGAAGAGGCCCTCTCTCTGGAAACACCATATATTTT. Its translation: CASTRSRRGPLSGNTIYF.

This sequence joins TRBV2 and TRBJ1-5; 7 bases line up with TRBD1. The CDR3 has 13 residues. Germline CDR1 and CDR2: SNHLY and FYNNEI. The V segment lost 4 bases and the J segment 7 bases; nucleotides outside the gene matches: 4. As DNA, the CDR3 is TGTGCCAGCAGTGGACAGGGCTACCAGCCCCAGCATTTT. Translating it yields CASSGQGYQPQHF.

J is TRBJ2-3 and V is TRBV2, with D possibly being TRBD2 (6 bases). Germline V CDR1 and CDR2: SNHLY, FYNNEI. V lost 6 bases and J lost 5, with 15 bases in between. The CDR3 consists of 14 residues. The chain's CDR3 is CASRVAEGGDTQYF. CDR3 in DNA: TGTGCCAGCAGGGTGGCGGAGGGAGGAGATACGCAGTATTTT. Supplemented by reference TRBV2 and TRBJ2-3, the full variable domain reads EPEVTQTPSHQVTQMGQEVILRCVPISNHLYFYWYRQILGQKVEFLVSFYNNEISEKSEIFDDQFSVERPDGSNFTLKIRSTKLEDSAMYFCASRVAEGGDTQYFGPGTRLTVL.

V gene TRBV11-3 combines with J gene TRBJ2-7; TRBD2 matches at 10 bases. CDR1 SGHNT and CDR2 YENEEA come from the germline V gene. The CDR3 totals 15 residues. Germline trimming cut 6 bases from V and 5 bases from J; bases unmatched to any gene: 10. CDR3 protein: CASSPGLAFLDEQYF. DNA for the CDR3: TGTGCCAGCAGTCCGGGACTAGCGTTCTTGGACGAGCAGTACTTC.

V gene TRBV27 combines with J gene TRBJ2-7, with 8 nucleotides matching TRBD1. V was pared by 8 bases and J by 7 bases, with 10 bases of the junction left unmatched. The CDR3 covers 13 residues. In germline, CDR1 is MNHEY, CDR2 SMNVEV (reference sequence). CDR3 DNA: TGTGCCAGCGGACCCAGGGGGCTTTGGGAGCAGTACTTC. This encodes CASGPRGLWEQYF.